This T cell receptor beta chain comes out of a study of T cells in Graves' hyperthyroidism and ophthalmopathy. The investigators amplified TCR beta CDR3 regions from RNA transcripts. The TCR CDR3 first-round RT-PCR relied on the HTBI primer set. TCRdb passed the multiplex PCR reads through MiXCR, listing each CDR3 protein once. The sample lists about 500,000 distinct CDR3 sequences, around 16% seen once, with 25% to 30% in the top ten. Criteria for exclusion of patients were uncontrolled infection, other autoimmune disease, pregnancy or lactation. Clinical symptoms, serum thyroxine, TRAb, thyroid ultrasound and orbital computed tomography established diagnosis. This clonotype was recorded many times. The receptor was derived from a woman aged 30 to 39 with Graves' ophthalmopathy. Sequenced input: blood.

The CDR3 DNA sequence: TGTGCCAGCTCACCAATTGCTGGGAACTATGGCTACACCTTC. Its translation: CASSPIAGNYGYTF. The chain uses TRBV18 and TRBJ1-2, with D uncertain. From germline, CDR1 is KGHSH and CDR2 LQKENI. Deletions cut 2 bases from V and 2 bases from J, with 9 bases between. The CDR3 runs to 14 residues.